This T cell receptor beta chain was obtained from a study of cytomegalovirus exposure and HLA in healthy donors (dated by TCRdb to 2017 to 2019). Looking at the study overall: According to an earlier analysis of around 600 of the donors, 200 million or so T cells yielded roughly 110 million unique TCR beta sequences and approximately 280 Gb of sequence data. Every discovery cohort repertoire had been produced on one sequencing platform. Among the roughly 390 genotyped donors, approximately 77% belonged to the genetic ancestry cluster associated with self-reported Caucasian donors. HLA typing covered class I and class II loci at four-digit resolution. An early release that covered roughly 600 HLA-typed donors contained about 300 gigabases of sequencing data and 85 million to 100 million unique TCR sequences. To study patterns of TCR occurrence, a later analysis re-analyzed previously published TCR beta repertoires from several hundred donors and added high-resolution HLA genotyping. The aim of the study was to test whether cataloging public T cell receptors could identify signatures of past pathogen exposure. Among some 400 genotyped donors of the cohort, an average of 235,054 unique TCR beta nucleotide sequences were sequenced per donor, roughly 18% of them non-productive. Donor age, sex, ethnicity and CMV serostatus were compiled together with the repertoire data. Genome-wide SNP genotypes for about 65% of the roughly 700 donors were used in a later genetic analysis, which treated that subset as a discovery cohort. The number of typed donors differed by locus: roughly 629-640 for A, B, C, DRB1 and DQB1; approximately 520 for DQA1; 600 to 610 for DPA1; and about 450 for DPB1. Rather than drawing on any new phenotypic data, the later analysis identified candidate immune exposures from TCR beta sequences and the way those sequences occurred across donors. In an earlier analysis of around 540 of the donors, high-throughput TCR beta sequencing was used to judge whether each TCR beta V gene segment behaved as functional or pseudogenic. About five DR-DQ haplotypes were treated as single units for association and clustering because of strong linkage in the cohort. A separate validation cohort of some 130 different subjects was used in addition to the approximately 670-subject first cohort. To predict cytomegalovirus infection status, the study brought together high-throughput TCR immunosequencing, statistical association of individual TCRs with disease status, and machine learning. The study used immunosequencing to profile the T cell repertoires of 666 subjects and linked those repertoires to cytomegalovirus serostatus.

Receptors were amplified or captured by the immunoSEQ multiplex PCR assay. A mixture of 60 forward primers for TCR Vbeta segments and 13 reverse primers for TCR Jbeta segments was used in the multiplex PCR. Amplification of the CDR3 region of rearranged TCR beta genes was performed with a multiplex PCR assay on genomic DNA. On the Illumina HiSeq System, the amplified TCR beta libraries were sequenced as 87-base-pair reads. Regarding the original processing steps: A later analysis counted around 72 million unique TCR beta chains across the 640 or so repertoires, and 10 million to 11 million of these chains were shared by at least two donors. Raw reads were error-corrected and collapsed into unique sequences with a nearest-neighbor algorithm that merged closely related sequences to remove PCR and sequencing errors. Alignment of CDR3 sequences to IMGT reference sequences was used to assign V, D and J gene segments. Each retained sequence needed at least a six-nucleotide match to both a V gene segment and a J gene segment. A rearrangement counted as productive if the CDR3 had no stop codons and remained in frame with V and J, and every other rearrangement counted as non-productive. Following IMGT convention, CDR3 was defined as the stretch from the second conserved V-encoded cysteine to the conserved J-encoded phenylalanine. Sequences without an unambiguous match to a single V gene segment were excluded from the earlier analysis of several hundred of the donors. An earlier analysis of a few hundred of the donors called V segments functional above 56.7% productive rearrangements and segregating when the between-donor standard deviation exceeded 5%. To diagnose cytomegalovirus status from the catalog of TCR beta chain sequences, a statistical classification framework was built. A later analysis assigned V and J genes by comparing TCR nucleotide sequences with IMGT/GENE-DB human TR gene sequences. The TCRdist pipeline was used in a later analysis to assign CDR3 sequences and most-parsimonious VDJ recombination scenarios. In a later analysis, each TCR beta chain was defined by its CDR3 amino acid sequence together with its V-gene family, and reads lacking a unique V-gene family were excluded. As a way to deal with suspected cross-contamination and a sequencing artifact, a later analysis dropped 450 to 600 nucleotide sequences that were highly shared and had low generation probability. In a later analysis, a clonal expansion index for each public chain was calculated from normalized within-repertoire ranks of inferred template counts. In a later analysis, generation probabilities were computed using a VDJ recombination model fitted to out-of-frame rearrangements, and the results were checked against IGoR. In a later analysis, TCR-TCR, TCR-HLA and TCR-CMV co-occurrence was scored with hypergeometric tests, and a repertoire-size bias correction was applied to TCR pairs. To estimate false discovery rates, a later analysis permuted the HLA or CMV assignments 20 times. A later analysis grouped co-occurring TCRs with DBSCAN, adding TCRdist sequence similarity when clustering within HLA-allele-positive subsets. For co-occurrence clustering, repertoires with fewer than 30,000 or more than 120,000 public chains were excluded, along with roughly 5 repertoires with anomalous nucleotide sharing. What TCRdb holds here is the immuneACCESS table cut down to in-frame rearrangements. Part of the clones is not present; checked against another copy, under half of the missing clones reflect an unresolved V gene, and the others are unexplained. The V and J calls and clone size were taken over from that table, and D and trimming were inferred from the DNA. A total of more than 150,000 clones appear in this sample, 75% to 85% of them only once. 0.95% to 1.5% of the sample lies in the top ten.

Points on this clone: The specificity of this receptor is unknown. No much larger clone exists at a distance of one base, and base qualities are not known.

The cohort was made up of approximately 700 healthy bone marrow donors. All cohort members were sampled while nominally healthy, although unrecorded immune exposures were likely present. The donor tested CMV seropositive and was one of the 289 seropositive cohort members. Each donor provided a peripheral blood sample, and peripheral blood mononuclear cells were used for TCR beta sequencing. Genomic DNA was extracted from the blood cell samples with the Qiagen DNeasy Blood Extraction Kit. CDR1 SGHVS and CDR2 FQNEAQ were looked up in the germline V gene. The CDR3 numbers 17 residues from cysteine through phenylalanine. CDR3 DNA is the only sequence kept; it has 51 bases, read in frame from the first base. The germline V and J ends show losses of 4 bases and 1 base respectively, and no gene match explains 11 bases of the junction. Points the paper makes about the study in general: The classifier was reported to diagnose cytomegalovirus status with high specificity and sensitivity in both the original cohort and the validation cohort. CMV serostatus was the only immune exposure information available for the cohort. Linkage disequilibrium might explain the correlated functional status among segregating V segments, but an unknown experimental factor could not be ruled out. At a false discovery rate of 0.05, a later analysis linked 16,000 or so TCR beta sequences to specific HLA alleles. In vitro tests confirmed that three of the cytomegalovirus-associated TCR beta chains recognize cytomegalovirus antigens. Most CMV-associated TCR beta chains appeared to be HLA-restricted in a later analysis, and the HLA associations seemed to be driven largely by CMV exposure. A later analysis reported that several top co-occurrence clusters appeared linked to parvovirus B19, influenza, CMV and Epstein-Barr virus. While some public TCRs were present in many individuals, most TCR sequences turned up only very rarely across donors. Because counts were too low, under 20 rarely observed V segments, including chromosome 9 orphons, were left out of the earlier analysis of some 600 of the donors. In a later genetic analysis, fewer N-insertions in productive TCRs were reported among donors in an Asian-associated ancestry cluster than the roughly 700-donor mean. Because HLA typing was missing for some donors at each locus, association tests included only the typed subset. A further reported finding was that TCR beta sequences accurately predicted the HLA-A and HLA-B alleles for most subjects in the first cohort. According to a later analysis, TCR association rates differed among HLA loci, with DRB1 alleles showing the most associated TCRs and HLA-C alleles showing the fewest. Roughly uniform sequencing depth across donors was assumed in presence/absence analyses, although this assumption may not hold. A cluster of highly shared sequence variants was judged likely to represent a technical artifact of the sequencing pipeline. The cohort was sequenced for TCR beta chains only, and without alpha or paired-chain data the features that could be detected were limited. Strong co-occurrence of HLA alleles, especially DR and DQ, made assigning TCR associations to individual alleles difficult. The authors suggested that the approach could potentially be extended to other disease states and immunological phenotypes. V-gene and J-gene trimming of TCR beta chains was associated with a missense DCLRE1C variant in a later genetic analysis, and the association was replicated in an independent cohort. In a later analysis, HLA-associated TCR beta chains showed more clonal expansion and lower generation probabilities than non-associated chains that were equally common. The study listed approximately 150 TCR beta chains as associated with cytomegalovirus. Some IMGT-functional V segments, including TRBV6-2 and TRBV6-3, could not be distinguished by the 87-base-pair reads and were therefore excluded. An earlier analysis of roughly 570 of the donors showed that most TCR beta V segments appeared in productive rearrangements either about 87% or about 30% of the time, which broadly matched IMGT annotations.

The clonotype originates from a girl aged 2 to 9 in good health and CMV-seropositive. The sequenced material came from PBMCs. This receptor chain uses TRBV7-8 and TRBJ2-5; a stretch of 8 junction bases matches TRBD1. The nucleotide sequence is TGTGCCAGCAGCTCGTTGCTCGGACAGGGCCTCCAAGAGACCCAGTACTTC. It encodes CASSSLLGQGLQETQYF. Full variable domain (CDR3 extended with the reference TRBV7-8 and TRBJ2-5 proteins): GAGVSQSPRYKVAKRGQDVALRCDPISGHVSLFWYQQALGQGPEFLTYFQNEAQLDKSGLPSDRFFAERPEGSVSTLKIQRTQQEDSAVYLCASSSLLGQGLQETQYFGPGTRLLVL.